The 29 T cell receptor beta chains below were found in one sample sequenced in a study of cytomegalovirus exposure and HLA in healthy donors. Amplification used 60 Vbeta primers and 13 Jbeta primers. Assay: immunoSEQ multiplex PCR; the TCRdb copy retains only in-frame clones and omits some. Altogether a few hundred thousand clones are present, almost 80% being singletons, with the ten largest covering more than 1.5%. Sequences were obtained from PBMCs. The receptors derive from a man between 18 and 35 years old in good health and CMV-seronegative.

The genes are TRBV28 and TRBJ2-2; 11 bases agree with TRBD2. Germline V gives CDR1 MDHEN, CDR2 SYDVKM. The CDR3 has 16 residues. The trim removed 7 bases at V and 4 bases at J, leaving 8 bases unmatched. The CDR3 protein is CASTTGTSGSTGELFF. DNA of the CDR3: TGTGCCAGCACTACCGGGACTAGCGGAAGCACCGGGGAGCTGTTTTTT.

The J gene is TRBJ1-5, the V gene TRBV19; D is unclear. The germline V gene encodes CDR1 LNHDA and CDR2 SQIVND (reference sequence). The CDR3 consists of 18 residues. With 5 bases removed from V and 6 bases from J, the gap between germline ends came to 26 bases. The CDR3 nucleotides read TGTGCCAGTAGTCGACGGGGAGGTGAAGCCGTCGTCTCTCAGCCCCAGCATTTT. It specifies CASSRRGGEAVVSQPQHF.

The sample holds a few counts of this clone. CDR3: CASSRGQGPEAFF. CDR3 nucleotides: TGTGCCAGCAGCCGCGGACAGGGCCCTGAAGCTTTCTTT. The chain uses TRBV5-4 and TRBJ1-1; TRBD1 aligns across 8 bases. This CDR3 spans 13 amino acids. Germline V gene data show CDR1 as SGHNT and CDR2 as YYREEE (reference sequence). Trimming at V came to 4 bases and at J to 6 bases, leaving 5 bases not matched to a gene.

The chain recombines TRBV30 with TRBJ2-1; 10 bases fit TRBD2. Germline CDR1 is GTSNPN and CDR2 is SVGIG (reference sequence). CDR3 length: 18 residues. The V gene end was trimmed by 1 base and the J gene end by 0 bases; junction bases not matched to a gene: 9. CDR3 DNA: TGTGCCTGGAGTGGGCTAGCGGGGGCCCAAAACTCCTACAATGAGCAGTTCTTC. Translation: CAWSGLAGAQNSYNEQFF.

This clone has just one count. V is TRBV7-9 and J is TRBJ2-1; D not certain. V shed 3 bases and J shed 2 bases, with 5 bases lying between them. Germline V gene sequence: CDR1 SEHNR, CDR2 FQNEAQ (reference sequence). The CDR3 has 13 residues. CDR3 amino acids: CASSFSPYNEQFF. CDR3 sequence (DNA): TGTGCCAGCAGCTTTAGCCCCTACAATGAGCAGTTCTTC.

V is TRBV27 and J is TRBJ2-5; 9 nucleotides align to TRBD1. The CDR3 extends over 15 amino acids. Germline CDR1 MNHEY, CDR2 SMNVEV (reference sequence). J gave up 5 bases and V 5 bases, and 9 bases lay outside the gene matches. The CDR3 sequence is CASSPGTGLGETQYF. The CDR3 coding sequence is TGTGCCAGCAGTCCTGGGACAGGGCTCGGTGAGACCCAGTACTTC.

This rearrangement joins TRBV5-1 to TRBJ1-1, with 7 bases lining up with TRBD1. V shed 5 bases, J shed 2 bases, and the junction held 9 bases outside the gene matches. The V gene's germline CDR1 is SGHRS and CDR2 YFSETQ. The CDR3 extends over 15 amino acids. The CDR3 reads CASRHPRDRNTEAFF. The CDR3 DNA is TGCGCCAGCAGGCATCCCCGGGACAGAAACACTGAAGCTTTCTTT.

V is TRBV11-1 and J is TRBJ2-1; 14 nucleotides agree with TRBD2. Germline V gives CDR1 SGHAT, CDR2 FQDESV (reference sequence). The CDR3 has 17 amino acids. J lost 7 bases, V lost 3 bases, and 8 bases had no gene match. The CDR3 region is CASSFYSTSGGENEQFF. CDR3 in DNA: TGTGCCAGCAGCTTCTACTCGACTAGCGGGGGGGAAAATGAGCAGTTCTTC. The full variable domain, with the rest looked up from reference TRBV11-1 and TRBJ2-1, is EAEVAQSPRYKITEKSQAVAFWCDPISGHATLYWYRQILGQGPELLVQFQDESVVDDSQLPKDRFSAERLKGVDSTLKIQPAELGDSAMYLCASSFYSTSGGENEQFFGPGTRLTVL.

This clone has just one count. V gene TRBV11-1 combines with J gene TRBJ2-3; D uncertain. The germline V gene has CDR1 SGHAT and CDR2 FQDESV (reference sequence). V shed 4 bases and J shed 3 bases, with 11 bases lying between them. The CDR3 spans 14 residues. For the CDR3, the DNA is TGTGCCAGCAGCTCCGTGTCGGTAACAGATACGCAGTATTTT. Translation: CASSSVSVTDTQYF. The full variable domain, its missing parts supplied by reference TRBV11-1 and TRBJ2-3, is EAEVAQSPRYKITEKSQAVAFWCDPISGHATLYWYRQILGQGPELLVQFQDESVVDDSQLPKDRFSAERLKGVDSTLKIQPAELGDSAMYLCASSSVSVTDTQYFGPGTRLTVL.

This clone has only one observation. V and J are TRBV5-4 and TRBJ2-5; no clear D. Trimming cost V 0 bases and J 6 bases, with 12 bases left between them. Germline V gives CDR1 SGHNT, CDR2 YYREEE (reference sequence). The CDR3 loop spans 14 amino acids. The CDR3 reads CASSLAERIQTQYF. CDR3 sequence (DNA): TGTGCCAGCAGCTTGGCCGAGAGGATCCAGACCCAGTACTTC.

The CDR3 nucleotides are TGTGCCAGCAACCCAACCGGGGGGGACACTGAAGCTTTCTTT. This codes for CASNPTGGDTEAFF. This chain uses TRBV7-9 with TRBJ1-1, with D perhaps TRBD1 (5 bases). In germline, CDR1 is SEHNR, CDR2 FQNEAQ (reference sequence). Trimming stripped 7 bases from V and 3 bases from J, with 15 bases between. The CDR3 has 14 residues.

The table lists this clone with a few counts. V is TRBV6-5 and J is TRBJ1-6, with 10 bases matching TRBD1. Germline CDR1 and CDR2: MNHEY and SVGAGI. The CDR3 totals 15 residues. V dropped 3 bases and J dropped 9; count of bases not matched to a gene: 5. CDR3 sequence (DNA): TGTGCCAGCAGTTATTCCGGGACAGGGGCTTCACCCCTCCACTTT. This sequence encodes CASSYSGTGASPLHF.

The chain employs TRBV7-9 and TRBJ2-1; D might be TRBD1 (5 bases). The germline CDR1 and CDR2 sequences are SEHNR and FQNEAQ (reference sequence). This CDR3 is built from 17 residues. V gave up 5 bases and J gave up 8 bases, with 25 bases separating them. CDR3 bases: TGTGCCAGCAGCCTCGAGCCCCGAACCCCGCAGGGCTATGAGCAGTTCTTC. This sequence encodes CASSLEPRTPQGYEQFF. The entire variable domain, with the rest obtained from reference TRBV7-9 and TRBJ2-1, is as follows: DTGVSQNPRHKITKRGQNVTFRCDPISEHNRLYWYRQTLGQGPEFLTYFQNEAQLEKSRLLSDRFSAERPKGSFSTLEIQRTEQGDSAMYLCASSLEPRTPQGYEQFFGPGTRLTVL.

The chain has TRBV7-9 and TRBJ1-2; the D gene is possibly TRBD1 (6 bases). Germline assignment: CDR1 SEHNR and CDR2 FQNEAQ (reference sequence). Deletions cut 0 bases from V and 5 bases from J, with 10 bases between. This CDR3 contains 14 residues. CDR3 coding DNA: TGTGCCAGCAGCTTAGCAGACAGGACTTATGGCTACACCTTC. This gives the protein CASSLADRTYGYTF. Full variable domain (remainder filled in from reference TRBV7-9 and TRBJ1-2): DTGVSQNPRHKITKRGQNVTFRCDPISEHNRLYWYRQTLGQGPEFLTYFQNEAQLEKSRLLSDRFSAERPKGSFSTLEIQRTEQGDSAMYLCASSLADRTYGYTFGSGTRLTVV.

The V and J genes are TRBV27 and TRBJ2-7; 7 bases fit TRBD1. Germline V gene data show CDR1 as MNHEY and CDR2 as SMNVEV (reference sequence). The CDR3 has 15 residues. The J segment lost 3 bases and the V segment lost 7 bases, leaving 12 bases of the junction unmatched. In DNA form, the CDR3 reads TGTGCCAGCACTTTCATTCCGACAGGGAGCTACGAGCAGTACTTC. Its translation: CASTFIPTGSYEQYF.

In its sample, this clone was seen a few times. In DNA form, the CDR3 reads TGCAGCGTTGGTACTGCGGGGGGGCCTCTAGCCAAAAACATTCAGTACTTC. Translated, it gives CSVGTAGGPLAKNIQYF. The V call is TRBV29-1, the J call TRBJ2-4; 9 nucleotides align to TRBD2. V was clipped by 4 bases and J by 0 bases; unmatched bases: 10. CDR1 and CDR2 from the germline V gene are SQVTM and ANQGSEA. The CDR3 sequence is 17 residues long. The whole variable domain, filled in from reference TRBV29-1 and TRBJ2-4, reads SAVISQKPSRDICQRGTSLTIQCQVDSQVTMMFWYRQQPGQSLTLIATANQGSEATYESGFVIDKFPISRPNLTFSTLTVSNMSPEDSSIYLCSVGTAGGPLAKNIQYFGAGTRLSVL.

J is TRBJ2-3 and V is TRBV7-2; 10 bases are shared with TRBD1. This CDR3 comprises 16 residues. J was trimmed by 5 bases and V by 0 bases; bases with no gene match: 5. The germline gives CDR1 SGHTA, CDR2 FQGNSA. The CDR3 sequence is CASSLADRGAGDTQYF. In DNA, the CDR3 is TGTGCCAGCAGCTTAGCGGACAGGGGGGCCGGAGATACGCAGTATTTT.

The genes are TRBV15 and TRBJ2-1, with 8 bases fitting TRBD2. With V trimmed by 0 bases and J by 0 bases, 7 bases remained unmatched. This CDR3 has 18 residues. Germline V gene data show CDR1 as LNHNV and CDR2 as YYDKDF (reference sequence). Here the CDR3 DNA reads TGTGCCACCAGCAGAGAATTTAGCGGGACCGGCTCCTACAATGAGCAGTTCTTC. As protein: CATSREFSGTGSYNEQFF.

The V and J genes are TRBV9 and TRBJ1-2, with D perhaps TRBD1 (5 bases). The length of the CDR3 is 15 residues. Germline loops: CDR1 SGDLS, CDR2 YYNGEE. The V end was cut by 3 bases, the J end by 2 bases, with 14 bases between. The CDR3 sequence: CASSGATDLNYGYTF. The CDR3 DNA reads TGTGCCAGCAGCGGAGCGACAGACCTAAACTATGGCTACACCTTC.

This chain connects TRBV19 to TRBJ2-7; 8 nucleotides match TRBD1. The CDR3 runs to 15 residues. V lost 5 bases and J lost 2; bases outside the gene matches: 8. Germline CDR1 reads LNHDA; CDR2 reads SQIVND (reference sequence). CDR3 DNA sequence: TGTGCCAGTAGTCCCCGGACAGGGCCGACCTACGAGCAGTACTTC. This encodes CASSPRTGPTYEQYF.

This chain joins TRBV19 and TRBJ1-1; no definite D call. CDR3 length: 15 residues. Trimming cost V 7 bases and J 3 bases, with 18 bases left between them. Germline values: CDR1 LNHDA, CDR2 SQIVND (reference sequence). DNA of the CDR3: TGTGCCAGTACGTTTGGGAGATACGCGGACACTGAAGCTTTCTTT. Its protein product is CASTFGRYADTEAFF. Full variable domain (outside the CDR3, taken from reference TRBV19 and TRBJ1-1): DGGITQSPKYLFRKEGQNVTLSCEQNLNHDAMYWYRQDPGQGLRLIYYSQIVNDFQKGDIAEGYSVSREKKESFPLTVTSAQKNPTAFYLCASTFGRYADTEAFFGQGTRLTVV.

This chain joins TRBV21-1 and TRBJ1-2; whether TRBD1, the table's D call, matches the DNA was not checked. TRBV21-1 is a pseudogene. The CDR3 length is 17 residues. The CDR3 sequence: CASSKAQETGGGEGYTF. CDR3 nucleotide sequence: TGTGCCAGCAGCAAAGCGCAGGAGACAGGGGGCGGGGAAGGCTACACCTTC.

This clone was seen a few times. This chain joins TRBV5-1 and TRBJ1-1; maybe TRBD1 (6 bases). Trimming removed 0 bases at V and 1 base at J, with 10 bases between. The length of the CDR3 is 15 residues. The germline V gene has CDR1 SGHRS and CDR2 YFSETQ. CDR3 DNA: TGCGCCAGCAGCTTGGGAGGGGGATGGAACACTGAAGCTTTCTTT. As protein: CASSLGGGWNTEAFF.

V and J are TRBV9 and TRBJ2-3; 11 bases align to TRBD2. The CDR3 is 17 residues long. Germline V gene sequence: CDR1 SGDLS, CDR2 YYNGEE. With V trimmed by 3 bases and J by 3 bases, 9 bases remained unmatched. CDR3 bases: TGTGCCAGCAGCGCATACGGCTTAGCGGGAGGGACAGATACGCAGTATTTT. Translating gives CASSAYGLAGGTDTQYF. The entire variable domain, with the rest obtained from reference TRBV9 and TRBJ2-3, is as follows: DSGVTQTPKHLITATGQRVTLRCSPRSGDLSVYWYQQSLDQGLQFLIQYYNGEERAKGNILERFSAQQFPDLHSELNLSSLELGDSALYFCASSAYGLAGGTDTQYFGPGTRLTVL.

This clone was observed once. The V gene is TRBV27, the J gene TRBJ1-1, with D perhaps matching TRBD1 (6 bases). The germline gives CDR1 MNHEY, CDR2 SMNVEV (reference sequence). Trimming stripped 3 bases from V and 4 bases from J, with 15 bases between. CDR3 size: 15 residues. DNA for the CDR3: TGTGCCAGCAGTTTTTCGGCAGGGGCGGGCACTGAAGCTTTCTTT. Protein product: CASSFSAGAGTEAFF.

The rearrangement uses TRBV5-1 and TRBJ1-5; tentative D call: TRBD1 (5 bases). The CDR3 sequence is 13 residues long. The V gene lost 9 bases and the J gene lost 7 bases, with 17 bases spanning the gap. Germline V gene lookup returns CDR1 SGHRS and CDR2 YFSETQ. CDR3: CAIRGVFGQPQHF. The CDR3 region has the DNA TGCGCCATCAGAGGGGTGTTCGGACAGCCCCAGCATTTT.

The chain carries TRBV6-1 and TRBJ2-3; the match to TRBD1 covers 8 bases. The CDR3 is made up of 15 amino acids. The V gene's germline CDR1 is MNHNS and CDR2 SASEGT. The junction had 3 bases not matched to a gene; V was cut back by 4 bases and J by 0 bases. CDR3 in DNA: TGTGCCAGCAGTGTAGGACAGGGAAGCACAGATACGCAGTATTTT. This sequence encodes CASSVGQGSTDTQYF.

This clone was observed once. The chain joins TRBV25-1 to TRBJ1-3, with D maybe TRBD1 (5 bases). V shed 6 bases and J shed 4 bases, with 13 bases lying between them. There are 14 residues in the CDR3. CDR1 and CDR2 (germline): MGHDK, SYGVNS. CDR3 protein: CASSLGARGNTIYF. The CDR3 DNA reads as TGTGCCAGCAGCCTAGGGGCGCGGGGAAACACCATATATTTT.

The gene calls are TRBV15 and TRBJ1-3; 8 nucleotides align to TRBD1. The CDR3 consists of 17 residues. The junction had 19 bases not matched to a gene; V was cut back by 8 bases and J by 7 bases. The germline gives CDR1 LNHNV, CDR2 YYDKDF (reference sequence). The CDR3 loop is CATGRTGKSWRWNTIYF. CDR3 nucleotides: TGTGCCACCGGGCGGACAGGGAAAAGTTGGCGATGGAACACCATATATTTT.